This T cell receptor beta chain was recovered during a study of T cell repertoires in cytomegalovirus infection. Study overall: Researchers turned to recently identified HLA-C-restricted CMV epitopes as well as well-studied HLA-B-restricted ones.

V shed 3 bases and J 0 bases; nucleotides not matched to a gene: 4. The CDR3 totals 15 residues. CDR1 and CDR2 (germline): LGHNA, YSLEER. General study points: Carriers of CMV and the relevant HLA type were discriminated by public TCR beta frequency. Clonotypes of TCR beta that were HLA-C-restricted and CMV-specific dominated the ex vivo response.

TCRdb passed the reads through MiXCR, listing each CDR3 protein once. This table has about 890,000 distinct CDR3 sequences, about a third appearing once. Many counts were recorded for this clonotype. Its target is unknown. The sequence was obtained from a human donor in good health (CMV status not recorded). Some clones in this sample may be carry-over from other donors' samples. The material was cultured CD8+ T cells from PBMCs, obtained from culture after CMV antigen stimulation. The chain couples TRBV4-3 to TRBJ1-1, with TRBD1 matching 7 bases. The CDR3 bases are TGCGCCAGCAGCCAGTTACAGGGGATGAACACTGAAGCTTTCTTT. Its protein product is CASSQLQGMNTEAFF.